This T cell receptor (beta chain) derives from a study of blood T cell repertoires in COVID-19. Study overall: COVID-19 samples collected from the United States, Italy and Spain covered acute and convalescent phases.

The method was immunoSEQ multiplex PCR; TCRdb's version includes in-frame clones alone and lacks a portion of them. Of roughly 250,000 clones in the sample, around 90% were seen once. Participants came from about two dozen US areas, aged roughly 18 to 95 years. Participant reports of clinical history set cohort assignment. Recovery among Cohort 3 donors was established by two negative PCRs, clearance, or symptom resolution. Sequenced input: PBMCs or T cells enriched from blood (not recorded which). The receptor was derived from a woman younger than 35 who had recovered from COVID-19.

The CDR3 here is CASSPRNRILTEAFF. The CDR3 nucleotides read TGTGCCAGCAGCCCCCGAAACAGGATCCTCACTGAAGCTTTCTTT. The chain is built from TRBV5-5 and TRBJ1-1, with D perhaps TRBD1 (5 bases). Germline assignment: CDR1 SGHKS and CDR2 YYEKEE (reference sequence). This CDR3 has 15 residues. V was trimmed by 4 bases and J by 4 bases, leaving 17 bases between them.